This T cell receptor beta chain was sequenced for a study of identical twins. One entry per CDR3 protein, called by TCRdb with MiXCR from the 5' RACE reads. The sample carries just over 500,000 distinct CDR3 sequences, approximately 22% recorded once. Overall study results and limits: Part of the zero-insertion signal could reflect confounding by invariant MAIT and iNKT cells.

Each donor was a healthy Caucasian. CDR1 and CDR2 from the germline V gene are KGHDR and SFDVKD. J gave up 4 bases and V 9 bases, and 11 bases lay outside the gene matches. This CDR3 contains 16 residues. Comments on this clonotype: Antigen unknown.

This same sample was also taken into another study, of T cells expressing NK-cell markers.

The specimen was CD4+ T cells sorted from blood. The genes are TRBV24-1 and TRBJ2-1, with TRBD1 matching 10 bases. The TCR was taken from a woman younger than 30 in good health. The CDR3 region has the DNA TGTGCCACCGAGGGGGGAGGGACAGGGGATTACAATGAGCAGTTCTTC. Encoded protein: CATEGGGTGDYNEQFF.